This record covers a single TCR beta chain. This sample was included in a study of OX40 agonist ivuxolimab in advanced cancers. This CDR3 has 17 amino acids. The V end was cut by 3 bases, the J end by 3 bases, with 19 bases between. Germline CDR1 MNHEY, CDR2 SMNVEV (reference sequence). Profiling relied on immunoSEQ multiplex PCR, and the TCRdb table lists in-frame clones only, not all of them. This sample has tens of thousands of clones; 75% to 90% occur once, and the top ten carry roughly 2%. V and J are TRBV27 and TRBJ2-3, with D possibly TRBD2 on 6 matching bases. The material sequenced was CD4+ or CD8+ T cells sorted from blood, taken in a trial of the OX40 agonist ivuxolimab. The source of this sequence is an adult with an advanced solid tumor such as melanoma, head and neck, liver or kidney cancer. Written as DNA, the CDR3 is TGTGCCAGCAGTTTGGGGCGTATGGCGGGAAGTACAGATACGCAGTATTTT. Translated, it gives CASSLGRMAGSTDTQYF.